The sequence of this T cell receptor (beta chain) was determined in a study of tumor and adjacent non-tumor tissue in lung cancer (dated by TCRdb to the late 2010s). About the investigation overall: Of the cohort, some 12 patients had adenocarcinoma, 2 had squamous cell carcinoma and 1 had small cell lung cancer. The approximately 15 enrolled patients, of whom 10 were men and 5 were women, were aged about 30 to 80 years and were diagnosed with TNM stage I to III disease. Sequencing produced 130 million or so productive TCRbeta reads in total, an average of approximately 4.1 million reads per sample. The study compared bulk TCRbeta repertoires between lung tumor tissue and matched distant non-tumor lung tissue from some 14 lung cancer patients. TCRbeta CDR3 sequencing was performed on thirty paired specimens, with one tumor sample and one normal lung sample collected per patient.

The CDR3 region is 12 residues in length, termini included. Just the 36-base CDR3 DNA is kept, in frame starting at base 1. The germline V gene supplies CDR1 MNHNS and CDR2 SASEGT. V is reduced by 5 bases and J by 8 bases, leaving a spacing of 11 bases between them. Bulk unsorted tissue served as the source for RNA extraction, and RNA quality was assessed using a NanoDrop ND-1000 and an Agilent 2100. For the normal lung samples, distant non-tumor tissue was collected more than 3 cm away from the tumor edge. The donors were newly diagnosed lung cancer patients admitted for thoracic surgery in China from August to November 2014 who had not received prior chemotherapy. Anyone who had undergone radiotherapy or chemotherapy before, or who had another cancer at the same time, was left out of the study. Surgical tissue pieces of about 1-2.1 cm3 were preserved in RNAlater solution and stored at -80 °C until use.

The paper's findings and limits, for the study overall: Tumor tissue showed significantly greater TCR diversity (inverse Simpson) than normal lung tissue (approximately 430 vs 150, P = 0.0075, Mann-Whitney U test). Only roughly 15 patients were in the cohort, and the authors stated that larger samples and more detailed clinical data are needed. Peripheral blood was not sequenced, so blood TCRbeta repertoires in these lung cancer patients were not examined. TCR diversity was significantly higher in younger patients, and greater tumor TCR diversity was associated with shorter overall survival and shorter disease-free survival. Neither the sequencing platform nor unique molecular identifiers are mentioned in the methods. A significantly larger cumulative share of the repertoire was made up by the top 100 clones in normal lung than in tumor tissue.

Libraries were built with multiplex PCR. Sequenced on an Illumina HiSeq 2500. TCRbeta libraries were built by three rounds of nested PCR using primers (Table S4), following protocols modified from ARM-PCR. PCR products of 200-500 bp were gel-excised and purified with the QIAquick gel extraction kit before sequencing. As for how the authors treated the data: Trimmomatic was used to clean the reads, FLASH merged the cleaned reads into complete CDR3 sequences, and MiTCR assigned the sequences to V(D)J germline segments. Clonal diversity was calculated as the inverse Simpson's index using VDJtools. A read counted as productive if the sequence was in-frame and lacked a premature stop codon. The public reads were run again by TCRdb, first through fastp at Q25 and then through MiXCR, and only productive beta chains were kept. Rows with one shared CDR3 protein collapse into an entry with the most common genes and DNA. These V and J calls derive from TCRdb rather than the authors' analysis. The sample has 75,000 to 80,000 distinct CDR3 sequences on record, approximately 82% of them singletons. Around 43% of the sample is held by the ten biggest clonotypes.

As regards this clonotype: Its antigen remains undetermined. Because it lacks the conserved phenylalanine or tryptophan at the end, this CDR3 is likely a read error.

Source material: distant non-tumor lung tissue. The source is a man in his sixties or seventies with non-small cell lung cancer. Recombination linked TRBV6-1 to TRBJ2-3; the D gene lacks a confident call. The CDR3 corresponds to CASSKSSFTQYY. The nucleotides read TGTGCCAGCAGTAAATCTAGTTTTACGCAGTATTAT.